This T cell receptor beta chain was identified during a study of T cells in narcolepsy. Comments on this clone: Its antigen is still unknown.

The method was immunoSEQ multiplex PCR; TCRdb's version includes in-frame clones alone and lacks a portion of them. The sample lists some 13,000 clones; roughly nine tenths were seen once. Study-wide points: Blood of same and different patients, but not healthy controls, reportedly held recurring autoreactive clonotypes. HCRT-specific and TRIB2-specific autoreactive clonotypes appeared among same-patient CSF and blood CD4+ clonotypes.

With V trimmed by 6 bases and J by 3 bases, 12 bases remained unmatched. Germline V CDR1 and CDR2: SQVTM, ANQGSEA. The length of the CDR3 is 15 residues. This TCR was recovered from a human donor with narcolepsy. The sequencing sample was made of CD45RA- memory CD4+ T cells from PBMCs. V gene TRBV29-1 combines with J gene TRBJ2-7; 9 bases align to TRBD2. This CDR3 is CSVGVVAGALYEQYF. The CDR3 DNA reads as TGCAGCGTGGGCGTTGTAGCGGGAGCGCTCTACGAGCAGTACTTC.